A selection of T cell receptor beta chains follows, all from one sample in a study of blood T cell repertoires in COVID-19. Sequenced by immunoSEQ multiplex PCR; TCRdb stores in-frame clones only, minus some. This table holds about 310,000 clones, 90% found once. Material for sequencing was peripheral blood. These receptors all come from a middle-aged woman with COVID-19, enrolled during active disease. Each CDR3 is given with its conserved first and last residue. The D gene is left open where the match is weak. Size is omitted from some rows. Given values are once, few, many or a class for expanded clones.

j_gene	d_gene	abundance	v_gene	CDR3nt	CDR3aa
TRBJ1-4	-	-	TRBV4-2	TGTGCCAGCAGCCGGGAGGGAGAATATAATGAAAAACTGTTTTTT	CASSREGEYNEKLFF
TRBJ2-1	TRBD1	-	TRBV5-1	TGCGCCAGCAGCTTGTTCGACAGGGTAGGCGATGAGCAGTTCTTC	CASSLFDRVGDEQFF
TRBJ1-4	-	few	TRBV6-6	TGTGCCAGCAGTTACTTAAATGAAAAACTGTTTTTT	CASSYLNEKLFF
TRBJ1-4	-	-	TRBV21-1	TGTGCCAGCAGCACCGGGACAGGGCTGGGGGGGGTTAATGAAAAACTGTTTTTT	CASSTGTGLGGVNEKLFF
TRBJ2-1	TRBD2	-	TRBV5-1	TGCGCCAGCAGCATACTAGCGGGGACCCCCTACAATGAGCAGTTCTTC	CASSILAGTPYNEQFF
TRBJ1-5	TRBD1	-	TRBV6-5	TGTGCCAGCGGGACAGGGGGGTATCAGCCCCAGCATTTT	CASGTGGYQPQHF
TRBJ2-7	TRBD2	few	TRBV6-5	TGTGCCAGCAGTTCGCTAGCGGGGTCTCTCGAGCAGTACTTC	CASSSLAGSLEQYF
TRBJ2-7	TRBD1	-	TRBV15	TGTGCCACCAGCCGAACCGGGACAGCAACCTACGAGCAGTACTTC	CATSRTGTATYEQYF
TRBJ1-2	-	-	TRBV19	TGTGCCAGTAGTATTCGTTCGCGTGGGGGGAGAGATGGCTACACCTTC	CASSIRSRGGRDGYTF
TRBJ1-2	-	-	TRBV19	TGTGCCAGTAGTATAGCCCTGACTCCGGAAGGCTACACCTTC	CASSIALTPEGYTF
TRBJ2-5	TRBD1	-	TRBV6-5	TGTGCCAGCAGCTTCGACAGGGGGGAGACCCAGTACTTC	CASSFDRGETQYF
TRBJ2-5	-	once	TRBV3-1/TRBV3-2	TGTGCCAGCAGCCAAGGTCGGCGGGGAATCCAAGAGACCCAGTACTTC	CASSQGRRGIQETQYF
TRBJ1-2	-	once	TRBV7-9	TGTGCCAGCAGCGCACAGGGTACTCATGGCTACACCTTC	CASSAQGTHGYTF
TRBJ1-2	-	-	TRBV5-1	TGCGCCAGCAGCTTTGGAGGGAATGGTGGCTACACCTTC	CASSFGGNGGYTF
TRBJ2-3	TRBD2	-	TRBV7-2	TGTGCCAGCAGCTTAGCGGATCTCGCGGGGGTAGAGTATTTT	CASSLADLAGVEYF
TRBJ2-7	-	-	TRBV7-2	TGTGCCAGCAGCCAACATGAGGGCTGGGGCTACGAGCAGTACTTC	CASSQHEGWGYEQYF
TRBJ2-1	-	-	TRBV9	TGTGCCAGCAGCGTAGATGCAGGGGGGCCCTACAATGAGCAGTTCTTC	CASSVDAGGPYNEQFF
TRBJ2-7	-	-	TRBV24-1	TGTGCCACCAGTGATTCGACACACTACGAGCAGTACTTC	CATSDSTHYEQYF
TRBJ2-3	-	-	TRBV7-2	TGTGCCGCTAGTATTATTGGGGGGGCGCCCACAGATACGCAGTATTTT	CAASIIGGAPTDTQYF
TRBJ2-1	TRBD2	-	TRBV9	TGTGCCAGCAGCGCCTTAGCGGGAGATGTCAATGAGCAGTTCTTC	CASSALAGDVNEQFF
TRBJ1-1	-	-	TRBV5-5	TGTGCCAGCAGCCGGGTTCATCCTGAAGCTTTCTTT	CASSRVHPEAFF
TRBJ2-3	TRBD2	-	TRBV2	TGTGCCAGCAGTCCTGATGTAGCGGGGAGCACAGATACGCAGTATTTT	CASSPDVAGSTDTQYF
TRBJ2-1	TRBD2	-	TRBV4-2	TGTGCCAGCAGCGAAGACGAGAATAGCGGGGGGGCCTCCCATGAGCAGTTCTTC	CASSEDENSGGASHEQFF
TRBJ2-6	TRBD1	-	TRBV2	TGTGCCAGCAAGCCTGGACAGGGCGTTGGGGGTGGGGCCAACGTCCTGACTTTC	CASKPGQGVGGGANVLTF
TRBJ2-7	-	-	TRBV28	TGTGCCAGCAATAAGGTGAGGTACGAGCAGTACTTC	CASNKVRYEQYF
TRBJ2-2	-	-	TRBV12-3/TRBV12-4	TGTGCCAGCTATTCGGACACCGGGGAGCTGTTTTTT	CASYSDTGELFF
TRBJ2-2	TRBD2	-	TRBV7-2	TGTGCCAGCAGTCAACGACTAGCGGCCACGAACACCGGGGAGCTGTTTTTT	CASSQRLAATNTGELFF
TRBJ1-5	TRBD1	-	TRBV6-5	TGTGCCAGCAGCAAACAGGGGCGGGATCAGCCCCAGCATTTT	CASSKQGRDQPQHF
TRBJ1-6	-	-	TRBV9	TGTGCCAGCAGCACTTTAGGCGGGGAAGGTTCACCCCTCCACTTT	CASSTLGGEGSPLHF
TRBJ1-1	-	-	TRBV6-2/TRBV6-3	TGTGCCAGCAGCCGCTCCGGCGGCAGAGGGTCCAATGAAGCTTTCTTT	CASSRSGGRGSNEAFF
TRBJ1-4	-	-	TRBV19	TGTGCCAGTAAACAAGGAGAGGGCTATGAAAAACTGTTTTTT	CASKQGEGYEKLFF
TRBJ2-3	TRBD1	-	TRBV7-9	TGTGCCAGCAGCTTACCGGGACAGGCCACAGATACGCAGTATTTT	CASSLPGQATDTQYF
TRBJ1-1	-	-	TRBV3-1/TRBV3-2	TGTGCCAGCAGCCTTCGGGAGAACACTGAAGCTTTCTTT	CASSLRENTEAFF
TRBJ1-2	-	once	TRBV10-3	TGTGCCATCAGTGAATTCGGGGAACGGGGCTACACCTTC	CAISEFGERGYTF
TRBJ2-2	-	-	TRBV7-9	TGTGCCAGCAGCCCCACCGGGAGCCTAGGGGCCGGGGAGCTGTTTTTT	CASSPTGSLGAGELFF
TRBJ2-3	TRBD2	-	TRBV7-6	TGTGCCAGCAGCTCGGGACTAGCGGGGGCCACAGATACGCAGTATTTT	CASSSGLAGATDTQYF
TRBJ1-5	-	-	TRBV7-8	TGTGCCAGCAGCTTGTCACGGGGCACAGGGCCGATGGGCCAGCCCCAGCATTTT	CASSLSRGTGPMGQPQHF
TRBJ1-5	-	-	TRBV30	TGTGCCTGGAACCCTCATAGCGGGAACCAGCCCCAGCATTTT	CAWNPHSGNQPQHF
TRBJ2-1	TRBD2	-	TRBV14	TGTGCCAGCAGCCTATTAACCGGGACTAGCGGTTCCAATGAGCAGTTCTTC	CASSLLTGTSGSNEQFF
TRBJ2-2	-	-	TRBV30	TGTGCCTGGAGTGTGGGGGGCACCGGGGAGCTGTTTTTT	CAWSVGGTGELFF
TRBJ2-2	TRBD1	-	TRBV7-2	TGTGCCAGCAGCTTTTATATATTATGGGGACAGCCGAACACCGGGGAGCTGTTTTTT	CASSFYILWGQPNTGELFF
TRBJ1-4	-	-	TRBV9	TGTGCCAGCAGCGTTTCCGGCACAGGGACTAATGAAAAACTGTTTTTT	CASSVSGTGTNEKLFF
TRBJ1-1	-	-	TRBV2	TGTGCCAGCACTGAGGGGGGGGAGAGTGAAGCTTTCTTT	CASTEGGESEAFF
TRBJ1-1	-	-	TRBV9	TGTGCCAGCAGCGCCTCCGGACAGACTGAAGCTTTCTTT	CASSASGQTEAFF
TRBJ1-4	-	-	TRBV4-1	TGCGCCAGCAGCCCCGGACCGGGGACTAATGAAAAACTGTTTTTT	CASSPGPGTNEKLFF
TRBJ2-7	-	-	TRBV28	TGTGCCAGCACCGAGACAGGAACCTACGAGCAGTACTTC	CASTETGTYEQYF
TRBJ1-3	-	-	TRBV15	TGTGCCACCAGCACGAGGAACACCATATATTTT	CATSTRNTIYF
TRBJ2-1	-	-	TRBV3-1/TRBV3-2	TGTGCCAGCAGCCCTTCTGACCGCGGGCAGTTCTTC	CASSPSDRGQFF
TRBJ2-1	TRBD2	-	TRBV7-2	TGTGCCAGCAGCTTAGTGGGACTAGCCTTATATGAGCAGTTCTTC	CASSLVGLALYEQFF
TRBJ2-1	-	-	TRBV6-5	TGTGCCAGCAGTTACTCGAGTGGTAGCTCCTACAATGAGCAGTTCTTC	CASSYSSGSSYNEQFF
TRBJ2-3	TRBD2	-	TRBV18	TGTGCCAGCTCCCCCGGACTAGCGGGAGATACGCAGTATTTT	CASSPGLAGDTQYF